This T cell receptor beta chain was retrieved from a study of T-cell memory formation after mild COVID-19. The table lists this clonotype with many counts. Its antigen is still unknown. The study's findings and limits: Those CD4+ clones that contracted were mainly in CM and EM (CD8+ ones in EMRA). The study detected some responding clones in pre-infection memory, suggesting cross-reactive memory joined.

This CDR3 is built from 14 residues. Trimming stripped 0 bases from V and 3 bases from J, with 7 bases between. TCRdb independently ran MiXCR on the 5' RACE reads; one entry per CDR3 protein. The repertoire holds under 300,000 distinct CDR3 sequences, with approximately 9% as singletons. This chain connects TRBV12-3 or TRBV12-4 to TRBJ2-3; TRBD1 or TRBD2 may be the D gene (5 bases each). The sequencing sample was made of PBMCs or a T cell subset sorted from them (not recorded which). The clonotype comes from a man aged 18 to 29 who had mild COVID-19 (a few samples of this study predate the infection). Cell type and time point are not known. The CDR3 is CASSLAGETDTQYF. CDR3 nucleotide sequence: TGTGCCAGCAGTTTAGCAGGGGAGACAGATACGCAGTATTTT.